The 28 T cell receptor beta chains in this list originate from one sample, sequenced in a study of T cells in Graves' hyperthyroidism and ophthalmopathy. The investigators amplified TCR beta CDR3 regions from RNA transcripts. The TCR CDR3 was amplified in a first-round RT-PCR using the HTBI primer set. TCRdb recomputed calls from the multiplex PCR reads with MiXCR, one row per CDR3 protein. The sample shows fewer than 450,000 distinct CDR3 sequences, about a sixth of them seen only once. The sequenced sample was blood. These receptor sequences come from a woman younger than 45 with Graves' hyperthyroidism that later progressed to Graves' ophthalmopathy.

This clonotype was picked up many times. This sequence joins TRBV12-3 or TRBV12-4 and TRBJ2-3, with a tentative D call TRBD1 (5 bases). The CDR3 consists of 16 residues. With 3 bases removed from V and 8 bases from J, the gap between germline ends came to 21 bases. CDR3 region: CASSLTEDTEPRTQYF. In nucleotides, the CDR3 is TGTGCCAGCAGTTTGACAGAAGACACAGAACCGCGTACGCAGTATTTT.

This clonotype was counted many times. This chain uses TRBV28 with TRBJ1-1, with TRBD1 identical over 10 bases. The CDR3 consists of 12 residues. The J segment lost 7 bases and the V segment lost 4 bases, leaving 0 bases of the junction unmatched. Per germline, CDR1 MDHEN and CDR2 SYDVKM. CDR3 nucleotide sequence: TGTGCCAGCAGTTGGACAGGGGGTGAAGCTTTCTTT. Translating gives CASSWTGGEAFF.

Turning to this clonotype: A junction end diverges from the germline sequence, so it may reflect a read error. The rearrangement uses TRBV5-1 and TRBJ2-6, with D possibly being TRBD1 (5 bases). Germline-derived CDR1 and CDR2 are SGHRS and YFSETQ. The CDR3 consists of 15 residues. CDR3 nucleotide sequence: TGCGCCAGCAGCTTGGCAGGGCCCGAGGCCAACGTCCTGGCTTTC. Amino acid sequence: CASSLAGPEANVLAF.

This clonotype has ten or more counts. The chain is built from TRBV20-1 and TRBJ2-1; D is perhaps TRBD2 (6 bases). This CDR3 is 14 amino acids long. Trimming took 5 bases from V and 9 from J, leaving 20 bases between them. Germline lookup yields CDR1 DFQATT and CDR2 SNEGSKA (reference sequence). The CDR3 loop reads CSAPGLHLVGEQFF. DNA for the CDR3: TGCAGTGCTCCGGGACTCCACCTCGTTGGTGAGCAGTTCTTC.

This clonotype was counted many times. The gene calls are TRBV12-3 or TRBV12-4 and TRBJ1-2, with D possibly being TRBD1 (6 bases). The V gene lost 6 bases and the J gene lost 4 bases, with 21 bases spanning the gap. The CDR3 totals 16 residues. CDR3 sequence (DNA): TGTGCCAGCAGCCTAGGGGGGGCACGACTTCGCTATGGCTACACCTTC. This codes for CASSLGGARLRYGYTF.

The chain is built from TRBV6-2 or TRBV6-3 and TRBJ2-5; D ambiguous. Germline lookup yields CDR1 MNHEY and CDR2 SVGEGT. Trimming removed 5 bases from V and 5 bases from J, with 21 bases in between. The CDR3 spans 16 residues. The chain's CDR3 is CASSILRAYGRETQYF. In nucleotides, the CDR3 is TGTGCCAGCAGTATCCTTCGGGCCTACGGCCGGGAGACCCAGTACTTC.

This clonotype showed up many times. This rearrangement joins TRBV15 to TRBJ1-6; TRBD1 matches at 9 bases. The V gene's germline CDR1 is LNHNV and CDR2 YYDKDF (reference sequence). With V trimmed by 4 bases and J by 9 bases, 1 base remained unmatched. The CDR3 sequence is 13 residues long. This CDR3 reads CATSKDRGSPLHF. In nucleotides, the CDR3 is TGTGCCACCAGCAAGGACAGGGGTTCACCCCTCCACTTT.

This clonotype occurred many times. The V and J genes are TRBV20-1 and TRBJ1-2; 9 nucleotides align to TRBD1. Germline lookup yields CDR1 DFQATT and CDR2 SNEGSKA (reference sequence). The junction had 9 bases not matched to a gene; V was cut back by 8 bases and J by 8 bases. The CDR3 sequence is 12 residues long. The CDR3 protein is CSYDRGSIGYTF. CDR3 DNA: TGCAGTTACGACAGGGGGTCGATCGGCTACACCTTC.

The sample holds many counts of this clonotype. CDR3 in amino acids: CASSLLTGGLGTEAFF. The CDR3 DNA reads TGTGCCAGCAGTCTATTGACAGGGGGCTTAGGCACTGAAGCTTTCTTT. The chain recombines TRBV27 with TRBJ1-1; 10 bases agree with TRBD1. Germline values: CDR1 MNHEY, CDR2 SMNVEV (reference sequence). The CDR3 spans 16 residues. V dropped 5 bases and J dropped 4; count of bases not matched to a gene: 10.

The rearrangement joins TRBV24-1 to TRBJ2-3; 7 bases agree with TRBD1. There are 18 residues in the CDR3. From germline, CDR1 is KGHDR and CDR2 SFDVKD. After removal of 5 bases from V and 4 bases from J, the junction contained 17 bases not matched to a gene. The CDR3 DNA reads as TGTGCCACCAGTGCCGCCCCGGAACAGGGGATGGAGGCAGATACGCAGTATTTT. Its protein is CATSAAPEQGMEADTQYF.

This chain joins TRBV12-3 or TRBV12-4 and TRBJ2-5; no firm D call. CDR3 length equals 13 residues. V dropped 2 bases and J dropped 2 bases, with 6 bases sitting between them. DNA for the CDR3: TGTGCCAGCAGTTTACCGGTACAAGAGACCCAGTACTTC. It encodes CASSLPVQETQYF.

The rearrangement links TRBV11-2 to TRBJ2-1; D might be TRBD2 (5 bases). This CDR3 has 19 amino acids. CDR1 and CDR2 from the germline V gene are SGHAT and FQNNGV. V was trimmed by 6 bases and J by 0 bases, leaving 24 bases between them. As DNA, the CDR3 is TGTGCCAGCAGACCCACCCGAGGGCCATCCCCGAGCTCCTACAATGAGCAGTTCTTC. This translates into CASRPTRGPSPSSYNEQFF.

V and J are TRBV2 and TRBJ1-2; maybe TRBD1 (5 bases). This CDR3 comprises 16 residues. The V end was cut by 6 bases, the J end by 0 bases, with 17 bases between. Germline V gene lookup returns CDR1 SNHLY and CDR2 FYNNEI. The CDR3 nucleotides are TGTGCCAGCAGCGAACCCAGGGCCCGGTCTAACTATGGCTACACCTTC. It codes for CASSEPRARSNYGYTF.

The chain joins TRBV10-3 to TRBJ1-1; 8 bases match TRBD1. Germline V CDR1 and CDR2: ENHRY, SYGVKD. After removal of 11 bases from V and 7 bases from J, the junction contained 21 bases not matched to a gene. This CDR3 spans 16 amino acids. The CDR3 is CAGSDWTGIGLGEAFF. The CDR3 DNA follows: TGTGCCGGCAGTGATTGGACAGGGATTGGGCTGGGTGAAGCTTTCTTT.

In this sample, this clonotype turned up many times. The V call is TRBV25-1, the J call TRBJ2-5, with 10 bases that match TRBD1. CDR3 length equals 14 residues. After removal of 8 bases from V and 0 bases from J, the junction contained 3 bases not matched to a gene. CDR1 is MGHDK, CDR2 SYGVNS, per germline. The CDR3 is CASEDRGNQETQYF. CDR3 coding DNA: TGTGCCAGCGAGGACAGGGGGAACCAAGAGACCCAGTACTTC.

This clonotype has at least ten counts. The chain couples TRBV28 to TRBJ1-5, with D possibly being TRBD1 (6 bases). V dropped 3 bases and J dropped 0 bases, with 15 bases sitting between them. CDR3 length: 17 residues. Germline-derived CDR1 and CDR2 are MDHEN and SYDVKM. For the CDR3, the DNA is TGTGCCAGCAGTTTTCCCCGAACAGGGCCTAGCAATCAGCCCCAGCATTTT. Amino acids: CASSFPRTGPSNQPQHF.

This clonotype was seen at least ten times. The DNA for the CDR3 is TGTGCCAGCAGTTTAGTGGGGACAGGCGGCCTGATGGCCCAGCATTTT. It encodes CASSLVGTGGLMAQHF. V usage is TRBV28 and J usage is TRBJ1-5; 8 bases agree with TRBD1. V trimming: 2 bases; J trimming: 11 bases; junction bases outside the gene matches: 14. Germline CDR1 reads MDHEN; CDR2 reads SYDVKM. CDR3 length: 16 residues.

V and J are TRBV2 and TRBJ1-1, with D possibly matching TRBD1 (5 bases). The CDR3 sequence is 14 residues long. V lost 6 bases and J lost 1, with 12 bases in between. Germline V gene sequence: CDR1 SNHLY, CDR2 FYNNEI. The CDR3 reads CASSAGRRNTEAFF. The CDR3 DNA follows: TGTGCCAGCAGCGCGGGACGGAGGAACACTGAAGCTTTCTTT.

This clonotype was counted only a few times. This CDR3 is CASSLAQGVVHEQYF. The CDR3 DNA is TGCGCCAGCAGCTTGGCTCAGGGAGTGGTCCACGAGCAGTACTTC. The chain has TRBV5-1 and TRBJ2-7, with D perhaps being TRBD1 or TRBD2 (5 bases each). This CDR3 comprises 15 residues. The V end was cut by 0 bases, the J end by 5 bases, with 15 bases between. CDR1 is SGHRS and CDR2 is YFSETQ in the germline V gene.

A word on this clonotype: This sequence may be a read error, since a much larger clone differs from it by one base. This chain joins TRBV5-1 and TRBJ2-1; no clear D gene. CDR1 is SGHRS and CDR2 is YFSETQ in the germline V gene. There are 15 residues in the CDR3. DNA for the CDR3: TGCGCCAGCAGCTTGGCTTTAGCCGCCTACAATGAGCAGTCCTTC. It specifies CASSLALAAYNEQSF.

A remark on this clonotype: A much larger clone sits a single nucleotide away, making a read error possible. The chain carries TRBV5-6 and TRBJ2-7, with 10 bases fitting TRBD1. Germline V gene sequence: CDR1 SGHDT, CDR2 YYEEEE. V lost 1 base and J lost 0; bases outside the gene matches: 1. The CDR3 is 15 residues long. Written as DNA, the CDR3 is TGTGCCAGCAGCTTGTGGACAGGGGGCTCCTACGAGCAGTACTTC. Translating gives CASSLWTGGSYEQYF.

This clonotype was counted many times. This CDR3 reads CASSHQANYGYTF. The CDR3 nucleotides are TGTGCCAGCAGCCACCAAGCTAACTATGGCTACACCTTC. The V call is TRBV3-1, the J call TRBJ1-2; no clear D gene. V lost 3 bases, J lost 0 bases, and 5 bases lay in between. The germline V gene encodes CDR1 LGHDT and CDR2 YNNKEL (reference sequence). This CDR3 has 13 residues. The complete variable domain, with remaining parts taken from reference TRBV3-1 and TRBJ1-2, reads DTAVSQTPKYLVTQMGNDKSIKCEQNLGHDTMYWYKQDSKKFLKIMFSYNNKELIINETVPNRFSPKSPDKAHLNLHINSLELGDSAVYFCASSHQANYGYTFGSGTRLTVV.

This clonotype was observed at least ten times. The CDR3 here is CASNRVVYQPQHF. The CDR3 DNA follows: TGTGCCAGCAATCGGGTGGTTTATCAGCCCCAGCATTTT. This rearrangement joins TRBV27 to TRBJ1-5, with D uncertain. From germline, CDR1 is MNHEY and CDR2 SMNVEV (reference sequence). The CDR3 spans 13 residues. V lost 7 bases and J lost 5, with 12 bases in between.

The table lists this clonotype with a few counts. The chain recombines TRBV29-1 with TRBJ1-1; TRBD1 might be the D (5 bases). The CDR3 has 12 amino acids. Germline-derived CDR1 and CDR2 are SQVTM and ANQGSEA. V dropped 7 bases and J dropped 4 bases, with 13 bases sitting between them. This CDR3 is CSGGLPGTEAFF. As DNA, the CDR3 is TGCAGCGGGGGACTCCCCGGCACTGAAGCTTTCTTT.

This clonotype was recorded many times. For the CDR3, the DNA is TGTGCCAGCAGCTGGGGGACAGGTTCTGCCTACGAGCAGTACTTC. Its translation: CASSWGTGSAYEQYF. V usage is TRBV28 and J usage is TRBJ2-7; 8 positions match TRBD1. Germline V CDR1 and CDR2: MDHEN, SYDVKM. V gave up 6 bases and J gave up 2 bases; unmatched junction bases: 9. The CDR3 is made up of 15 amino acids.

This clonotype has at least ten counts. V usage is TRBV30 and J usage is TRBJ2-1; no firm D call. V dropped 1 base and J dropped 6 bases, with 10 bases sitting between them. The length of the CDR3 is 13 residues. CDR1 is GTSNPN and CDR2 is SVGIG in the germline V gene (reference sequence). CDR3 residues: CAWSDGRSNEQFF. DNA for the CDR3: TGTGCCTGGAGTGACGGACGAAGCAATGAGCAGTTCTTC.

Remarks on this clonotype: A much larger clone differs by one base, so this may be a read error. The genes are TRBV24-1 and TRBJ2-1; no definite D call. The V gene's germline CDR1 is KGHDR and CDR2 SFDVKD. The CDR3 has 13 amino acids. CDR3 nucleotides: TGTGCCACCAGGGATTTCCTATCCAATGAGCGGTTCTTC. This gives the protein CATRDFLSNERFF.

About this clonotype itself: A much larger clone differs from this one at a single base, so this may be a read error. The V gene is TRBV2, the J gene TRBJ1-2; TRBD1 matches at 9 bases. The CDR3 consists of 13 residues. CDR1 is SNHLY and CDR2 is FYNNEI in the germline V gene. With V trimmed by 7 bases and J by 8 bases, 8 bases remained unmatched. The CDR3 sequence: CASIHGQGSGYTF. The CDR3 DNA reads TGTGCCAGCATCCACGGACAGGGGTCCGGCTACACCTTC.